This T cell receptor (beta chain) derives from a study of blood T cell repertoires in COVID-19. For the study at large: PBMCs, B-cell-depleted T cells, or T cells were the source of the cDNA or gDNA that made up the material.

This CDR3 contains 14 residues. V shed 4 bases and J 2 bases; nucleotides not matched to a gene: 3. Germline V gives CDR1 LNHDA, CDR2 SQIVND (reference sequence). Participants came from around 25 US areas, aged about 18 to 95 years. Per the original data handling: Amplification with reference gene primers provided the estimates of nucleated cell counts. Here immunoSEQ multiplex PCR was the method, and the copy in TCRdb shows in-frame clones only, minus some. The DNA gave D and trimming, while V, J and clone size come from that table. Seen here are 350,000 to 450,000 clones, more than 70% observed once, and the top ten hold 1.2% to 1.5%.

The TCR comes from a young woman who had been exposed to COVID-19. The material sequenced was PBMCs or T cells enriched from blood (not recorded which). This rearrangement joins TRBV19 to TRBJ2-7, with TRBD2 identical over 9 bases. In nucleotides, the CDR3 is TGTGCCAGTAGTAATCTAGCGGGGCCCTACGAGCAGTACTTC. Its protein product is CASSNLAGPYEQYF.